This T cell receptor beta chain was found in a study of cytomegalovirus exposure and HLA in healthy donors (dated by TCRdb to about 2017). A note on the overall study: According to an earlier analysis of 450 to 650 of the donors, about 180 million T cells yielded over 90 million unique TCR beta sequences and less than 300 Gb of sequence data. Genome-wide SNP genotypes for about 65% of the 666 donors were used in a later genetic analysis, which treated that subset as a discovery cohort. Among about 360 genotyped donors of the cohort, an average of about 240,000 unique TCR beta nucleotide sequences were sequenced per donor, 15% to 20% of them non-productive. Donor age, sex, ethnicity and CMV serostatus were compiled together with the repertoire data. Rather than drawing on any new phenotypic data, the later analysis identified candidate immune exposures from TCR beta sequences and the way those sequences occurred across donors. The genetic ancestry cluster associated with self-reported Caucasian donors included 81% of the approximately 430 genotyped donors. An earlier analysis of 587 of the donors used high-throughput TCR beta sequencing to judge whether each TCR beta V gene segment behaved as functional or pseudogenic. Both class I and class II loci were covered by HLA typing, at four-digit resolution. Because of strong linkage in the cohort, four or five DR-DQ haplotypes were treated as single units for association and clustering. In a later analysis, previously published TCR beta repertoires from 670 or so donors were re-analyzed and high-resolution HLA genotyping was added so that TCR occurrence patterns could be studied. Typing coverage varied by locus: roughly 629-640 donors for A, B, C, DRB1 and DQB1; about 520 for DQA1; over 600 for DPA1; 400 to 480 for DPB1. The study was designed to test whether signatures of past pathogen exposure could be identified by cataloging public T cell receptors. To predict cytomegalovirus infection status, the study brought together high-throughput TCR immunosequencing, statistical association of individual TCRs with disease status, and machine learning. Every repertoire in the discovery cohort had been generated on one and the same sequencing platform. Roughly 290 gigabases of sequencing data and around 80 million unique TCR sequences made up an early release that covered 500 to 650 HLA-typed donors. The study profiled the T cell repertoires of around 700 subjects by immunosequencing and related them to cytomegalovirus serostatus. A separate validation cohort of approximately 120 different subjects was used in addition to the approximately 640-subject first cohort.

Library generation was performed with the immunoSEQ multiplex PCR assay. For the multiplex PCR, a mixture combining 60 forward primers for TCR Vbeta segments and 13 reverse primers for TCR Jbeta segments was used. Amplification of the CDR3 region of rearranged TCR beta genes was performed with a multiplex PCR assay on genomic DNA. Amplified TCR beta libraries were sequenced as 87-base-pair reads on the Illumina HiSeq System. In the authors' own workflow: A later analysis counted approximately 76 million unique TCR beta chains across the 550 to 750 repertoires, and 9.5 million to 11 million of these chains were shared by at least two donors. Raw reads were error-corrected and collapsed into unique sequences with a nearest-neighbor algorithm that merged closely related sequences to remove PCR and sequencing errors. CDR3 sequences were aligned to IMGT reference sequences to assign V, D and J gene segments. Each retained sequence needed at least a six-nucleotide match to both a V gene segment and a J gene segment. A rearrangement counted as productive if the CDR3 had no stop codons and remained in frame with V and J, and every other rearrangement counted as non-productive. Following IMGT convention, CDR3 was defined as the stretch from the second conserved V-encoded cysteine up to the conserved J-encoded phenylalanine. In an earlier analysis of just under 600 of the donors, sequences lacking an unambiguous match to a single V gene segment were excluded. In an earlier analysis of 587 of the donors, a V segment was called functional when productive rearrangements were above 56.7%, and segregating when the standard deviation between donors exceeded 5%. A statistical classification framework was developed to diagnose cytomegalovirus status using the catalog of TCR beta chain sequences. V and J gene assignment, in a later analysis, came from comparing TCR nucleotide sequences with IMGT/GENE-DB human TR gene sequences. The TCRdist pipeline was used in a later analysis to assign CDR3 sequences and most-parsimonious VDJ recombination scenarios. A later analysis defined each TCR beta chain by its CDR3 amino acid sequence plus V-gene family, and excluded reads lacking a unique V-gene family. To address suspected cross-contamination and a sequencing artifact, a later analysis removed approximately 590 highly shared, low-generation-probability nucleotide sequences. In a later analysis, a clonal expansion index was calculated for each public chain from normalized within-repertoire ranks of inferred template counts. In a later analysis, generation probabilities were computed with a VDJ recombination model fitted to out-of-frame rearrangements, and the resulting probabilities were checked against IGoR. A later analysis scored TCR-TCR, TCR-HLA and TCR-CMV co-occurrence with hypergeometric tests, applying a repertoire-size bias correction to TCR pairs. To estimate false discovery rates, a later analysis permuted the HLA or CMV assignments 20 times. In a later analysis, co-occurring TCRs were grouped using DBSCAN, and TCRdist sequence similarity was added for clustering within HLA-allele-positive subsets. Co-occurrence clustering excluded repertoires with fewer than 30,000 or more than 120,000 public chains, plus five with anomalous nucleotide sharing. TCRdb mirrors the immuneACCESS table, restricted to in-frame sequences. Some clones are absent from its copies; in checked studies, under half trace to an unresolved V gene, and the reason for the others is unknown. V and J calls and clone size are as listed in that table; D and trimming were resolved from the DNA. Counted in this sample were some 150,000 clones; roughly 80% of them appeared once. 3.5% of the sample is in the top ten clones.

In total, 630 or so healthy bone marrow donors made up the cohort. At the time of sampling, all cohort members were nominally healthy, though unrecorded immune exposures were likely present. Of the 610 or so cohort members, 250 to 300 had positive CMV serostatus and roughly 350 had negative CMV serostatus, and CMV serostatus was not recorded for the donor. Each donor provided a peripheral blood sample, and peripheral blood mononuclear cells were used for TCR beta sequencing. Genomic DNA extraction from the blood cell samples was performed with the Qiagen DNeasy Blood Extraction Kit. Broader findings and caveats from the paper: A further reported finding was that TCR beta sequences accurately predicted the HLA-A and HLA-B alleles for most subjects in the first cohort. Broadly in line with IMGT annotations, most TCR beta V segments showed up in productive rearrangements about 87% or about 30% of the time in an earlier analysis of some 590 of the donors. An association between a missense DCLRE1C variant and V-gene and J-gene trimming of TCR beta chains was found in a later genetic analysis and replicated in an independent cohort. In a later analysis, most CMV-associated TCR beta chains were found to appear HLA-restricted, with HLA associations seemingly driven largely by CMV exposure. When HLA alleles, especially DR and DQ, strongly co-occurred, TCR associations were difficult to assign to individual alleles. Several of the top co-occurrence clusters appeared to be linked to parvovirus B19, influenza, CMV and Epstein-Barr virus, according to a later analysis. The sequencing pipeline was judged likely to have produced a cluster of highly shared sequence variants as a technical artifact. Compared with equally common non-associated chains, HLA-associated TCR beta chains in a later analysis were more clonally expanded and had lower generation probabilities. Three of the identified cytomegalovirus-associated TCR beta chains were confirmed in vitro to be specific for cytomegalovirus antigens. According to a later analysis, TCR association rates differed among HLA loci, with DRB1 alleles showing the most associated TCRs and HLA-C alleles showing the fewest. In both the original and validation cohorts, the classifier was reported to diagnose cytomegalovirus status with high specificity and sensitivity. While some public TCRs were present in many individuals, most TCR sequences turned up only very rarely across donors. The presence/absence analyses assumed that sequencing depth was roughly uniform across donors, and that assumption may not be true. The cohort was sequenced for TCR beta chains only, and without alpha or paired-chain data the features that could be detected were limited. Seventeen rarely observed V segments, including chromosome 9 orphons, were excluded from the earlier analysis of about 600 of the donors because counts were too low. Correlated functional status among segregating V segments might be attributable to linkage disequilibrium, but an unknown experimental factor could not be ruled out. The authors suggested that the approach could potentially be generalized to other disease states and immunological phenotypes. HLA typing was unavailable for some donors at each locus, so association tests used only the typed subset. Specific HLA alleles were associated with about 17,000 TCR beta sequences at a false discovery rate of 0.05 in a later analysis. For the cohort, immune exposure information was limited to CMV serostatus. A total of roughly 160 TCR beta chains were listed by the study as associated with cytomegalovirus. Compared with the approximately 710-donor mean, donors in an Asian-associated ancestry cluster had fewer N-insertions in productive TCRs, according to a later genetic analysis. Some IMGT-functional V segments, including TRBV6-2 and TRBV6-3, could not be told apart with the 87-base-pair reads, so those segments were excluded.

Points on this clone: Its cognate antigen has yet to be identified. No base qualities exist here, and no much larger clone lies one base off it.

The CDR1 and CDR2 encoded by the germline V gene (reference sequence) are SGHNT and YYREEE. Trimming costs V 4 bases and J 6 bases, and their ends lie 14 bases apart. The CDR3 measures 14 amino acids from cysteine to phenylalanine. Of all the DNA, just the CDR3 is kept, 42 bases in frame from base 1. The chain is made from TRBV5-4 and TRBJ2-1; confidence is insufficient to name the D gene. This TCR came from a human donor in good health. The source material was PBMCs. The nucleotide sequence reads TGTGCCAGCAGCCTCGGTCGAGCCGCCAATGAGCAGTTCTTC. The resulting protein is CASSLGRAANEQFF.